This entry is about one TCR beta chain. The data derive from a study of T cells in Graves' hyperthyroidism and ophthalmopathy. Germline assignment: CDR1 MGHDK and CDR2 SYGVNS. CDR3 length equals 16 residues. Unmatched junction bases numbered 8, after V lost 4 bases and J lost 1 base. Researchers took RNA transcripts and amplified the TCR beta CDR3 regions from them. The HTBI set primed first-round TCR CDR3 RT-PCR. Using its own MiXCR run on the multiplex PCR reads, TCRdb lists one record per CDR3 protein. The sample lists around 300,000 distinct CDR3 sequences; roughly 22% were seen once. This receptor was identified in a young man with Graves' ophthalmopathy. The genes are TRBV25-1 and TRBJ2-5; 8 bases agree with TRBD1. The sequenced material came from blood. The CDR3 loop is CASSATLGTGQETQYF. CDR3 nucleotides: TGTGCCAGCAGTGCGACACTTGGGACAGGCCAAGAGACCCAGTACTTC.